This TCR beta chain was sequenced for a study of cytomegalovirus exposure and HLA in healthy donors. For the study at large: Among the approximately 410 genotyped donors, approximately 80% were placed in the Caucasian-associated ancestry cluster.

Points from the study as a whole: Roughly uniform depth of sequencing across donors was assumed in presence/absence analyses. In vitro testing confirmed a few CMV-associated chains as specific for CMV antigens. TCR beta chains associated with HLA were, in a later analysis, more clonally expanded than equally common others.

PCR involved 60 Vbeta and 13 Jbeta primers. Generated by immunoSEQ multiplex PCR, the TCRdb table keeps only in-frame clones and is missing some. The sample yields under 130,000 clones, around 66% seen once. The CDR3 has 17 residues. Trimming took off 5 bases at V and 1 base at J, with 21 bases between the two ends. Germline assignment: CDR1 LNHDA and CDR2 SQIVND (reference sequence). This clone was seen a few times. Its cognate antigen is unknown. The J gene is TRBJ2-7, the V gene TRBV19; D perhaps matches TRBD2 (5 bases). Sequencing was performed on PBMCs. The TCR comes from a woman between 50 and 59 years old in good health and CMV-seronegative. DNA for the CDR3: TGTGCCAGTAGTCCCCGGGTCCCGGCGGGCGGTTCCTACGAGCAGTACTTC. Encoded protein: CASSPRVPAGGSYEQYF.